This T cell receptor beta chain was identified during a study of cytomegalovirus exposure and HLA in healthy donors. Points from the study as a whole: A later analysis linked a missense variant in DCLRE1C to the trimming of TCR beta V and J genes. Earlier analysis yielded a pattern in which most TCR beta V segments were productive about 87% or about 30% of the time. An apparent linkage of common viral pathogens to several of the most significant clusters emerged in a later analysis. On later analysis, the bulk of CMV-associated TCR beta chains appeared to be HLA-restricted.

Amplification used 60 Vbeta primers and 13 Jbeta primers. TCRdb keeps only in-frame clones here, not all; method: immunoSEQ multiplex PCR. In the table there are 150,000 to 200,000 clones, around 77% of which are singletons. The CDR3 has 15 amino acids. Germline loops: CDR1 KGHSH, CDR2 LQKENI. V dropped 4 bases and J dropped 6; count of bases not matched to a gene: 6. For this clone: What it binds is unknown.

What was sequenced was PBMCs. This receptor was taken from a man between 60 and 75 years old in good health and CMV-seronegative. This rearrangement joins TRBV18 to TRBJ2-3, with TRBD2 identical over 11 bases. Here the CDR3 DNA reads TGTGCCAGCTCACGAGACCTAGCGGGGGGCGATACGCAGTATTTT. As protein: CASSRDLAGGDTQYF.